This TCR beta chain came from a study of T cells in Graves' hyperthyroidism and ophthalmopathy (dated by TCRdb to the late 2010s). Study-wide context: Peripheral blood samples were taken at the time of initial diagnosis, prior to any treatment. TCR V-J signatures able to tell the groups apart were searched for in a discovery cohort of 100 or so patients, of whom fewer than 45 had Graves' ophthalmopathy and about 60 had stable Graves' hyperthyroidism. Whether ophthalmopathy could be predicted prospectively was tested in an independent validation cohort made up of under 20 hyperthyroidism patients plus 17 patients who later progressed to ophthalmopathy. For training and testing, the 95 to 100 patients in the discovery cohort were randomly divided in a 7:3 ratio. The study also compared thyroid tissue and blood T-cell repertoires from five or six Graves' hyperthyroidism patients. Following sampling, methimazole starting at 30 mg daily was given to hyperthyroidism patients, and high-dose intravenous methylprednisolone was given to ophthalmopathy patients. The paper reports TCR Vbeta CDR3 sequencing of some 140 peripheral blood samples: fewer than 50 ophthalmopathy, under 80 hyperthyroidism and around 17 progressor patients.

Broader findings and caveats from the paper: In cross-validation, a model built on a 13 V-J signature told ophthalmopathy apart from stable hyperthyroidism with approximately 90% sensitivity and about 81% specificity, and in testing the same model reached 80%/75%. Most expanded thyroid clonotypes (frequency above 0.001) were also detected in blood, a finding suggesting that blood repertoires may reflect thyroid immune responses. During validation, the model predicted progression to ophthalmopathy a median of about 6.5 months ahead of onset, with around 71% sensitivity and 72.22% specificity. No statistical method was used to set the sample size in advance, and investigators knew the group allocation.

This clonotype occurred many times. Its antigen is still unknown. Nothing much larger sits one base from this clone, and base qualities are not available. Hyperthyroidism patients were newly diagnosed, had a disease duration of under 2 months, and were aged 18 to 65 years. Exclusion was applied to patients with uncontrolled infections, other autoimmune diseases, pregnancy or lactation. Diagnoses were based on clinical symptoms, serum thyroxine and TRAb, thyroid ultrasound and orbital computed tomography. Blood from progressor patients was collected at the time of first diagnosis with hyperthyroidism, before any ophthalmopathy symptoms had appeared. PBMCs were separated from roughly 9.6 ml of fresh peripheral blood using Ficoll-Paque density gradient centrifugation. Progressor patients were first diagnosed with Graves' hyperthyroidism and then developed ophthalmopathy during follow-up. Total RNA was extracted using Trizol reagent, and RNA quality was assessed on an Agilent 2100 Bioanalyzer.

The TCR beta CDR3 regions were amplified from the RNA transcripts. The first round of RT-PCR for the TCR CDR3 was performed with the HTBI primer set and the Qiagen OneStep RT-PCR kit. A second multiplex PCR round built the libraries, followed by size selection and purification. Sequencing of the libraries was done on an Illumina HiSeq2000 using paired-end 100 bp reads. The authors processed their data as follows. SOAPnuke was used to process the raw data, with reads discarded if the reads contained adapters or uncalled bases, had a mean Phred below 15, or lacked an exact constant-primer or identifier match. COPE v1.2.5 was used to merge high-quality paired reads, and clonotypes were defined as unique nucleotide sequences. MiTCR v1.1 was used to align the clonotypes against IMGT TRBV, TRBD and TRBJ reference segments. Only V-J combinations with frequency above 0.0001, covering 99% to 99.2% of repertoires, were analysed. A TCS score was defined as the ratio between F50 (clonal expansion) and ExV (chaos), using BLOSUM62-based TCRdist between CDR3 peptides within each V-J. Welch's t-statistics and random forest reduced around 550 V-J features to 13, which were used in a naive Bayes classifier (R e1071). The raw public data were reprocessed by TCRdb itself: fastp quality trimming at Q25, MiXCR clonotype calling, in-frame beta chains only. Each CDR3 protein appears once, grouped with its most common genes and DNA. TCRdb's processing, not the authors', yielded these V and J calls. For this sample the table gives around 340,000 distinct CDR3 sequences, of which about a sixth were detected only once. The ten largest clones capture approximately 33% of the sample.

The receptor comes from a woman aged 25 to 39 with Graves' hyperthyroidism that later progressed to Graves' ophthalmopathy. What was sequenced was blood.

The CDR3 loop reads CASSPTGRGEQFF. At the DNA level, the sequence is TGTGCCAGCAGTCCTACAGGGCGGGGTGAGCAGTTCTTC. The sequence joins TRBV12-3 or TRBV12-4 to TRBJ2-1; the D segment is perhaps TRBD1 or TRBD2, each sharing 6 matched bases. The CDR3 runs 13 residues from the cysteine to the phenylalanine. The read is trimmed to its CDR3 DNA, 39 bases read in frame from base 1. V and J lose 5 bases and 9 bases, and a span of 14 bases separates them.